One and the same sample provided the 32 T cell receptor beta chains below, sequenced in a study of radiotherapy plus CTLA-4 blockade in lung cancer. Using immunoSEQ multiplex PCR, the repertoire was profiled, and TCRdb retains in-frame clones only, with some absent. The data show around 50,000 clones, with 65% to 90% seen just once and 17% held by the top ten. The source was peripheral blood, collected from a patient treated with radiotherapy plus ipilimumab. The receptor set was obtained from a human donor with non-small cell lung cancer that progressed on radiotherapy plus ipilimumab. Some clones in this sample may be carry-over from other donors' samples.

This clone has only one observation. The chain carries TRBV4-3 and TRBJ2-7, with D possibly matching TRBD1 (6 bases). Per the germline V gene, CDR1 is LGHNA and CDR2 is YSLEER. This CDR3 has 16 residues. V lost 2 bases, J lost 2 bases, and 16 bases lay in between. This CDR3 reads CASSQQIQGFAYEQYF. The CDR3 DNA reads TGCGCCAGCAGCCAACAAATACAGGGTTTTGCCTACGAGCAGTACTTC.

The chain carries TRBV5-1 and TRBJ2-1, with TRBD2 identical over 7 bases. CDR1 and CDR2 (germline): SGHRS, YFSETQ. V was clipped by 4 bases and J by 9 bases; unmatched bases: 4. The CDR3 covers 12 residues. The CDR3 nucleotides read TGCGCCAGCAGCGTGAGGGAGGGTGAGCAGTTCTTC. This encodes CASSVREGEQFF.

The chain couples TRBV6-5 to TRBJ1-1, with 7 nucleotides matching TRBD1. After removal of 6 bases from V and 10 bases from J, the junction contained 17 bases not matched to a gene. Germline CDR1 is MNHEY and CDR2 is SVGAGI. The CDR3 contains 15 residues. The CDR3 reads CASRLTSNRGYSAFF. CDR3 in DNA: TGTGCCAGCAGACTTACCTCTAACAGGGGATACTCAGCTTTCTTT.

The chain links TRBV5-5 to TRBJ2-7, with TRBD2 as a possible D gene (5 bases). CDR1 SGHKS and CDR2 YYEKEE come from the germline V gene (reference sequence). The CDR3 length is 15 residues. Trimming pared 0 bases from V and 0 bases from J, leaving 10 bases between. The CDR3 is CASSLGVASSYEQYF. The DNA of the CDR3 is TGTGCCAGCAGCTTGGGGGTAGCGAGCTCCTACGAGCAGTACTTC.

This chain uses TRBV21-1 with TRBJ1-2. TRBV21-1 is a known pseudogene. The CDR3 totals 16 residues. For the CDR3, the DNA is TGTGCCAGCAGCCGGGGGGCGGGGGTGAAAAACTATGGCTACACCTTC. Residues: CASSRGAGVKNYGYTF.

In this sample, this clone turned up once. The chain joins TRBV4-3 to TRBJ2-1; 8 bases align to TRBD2. Germline loops: CDR1 LGHNA, CDR2 YSLEER. There are 17 residues in the CDR3. V shed 2 bases, J shed 10 bases, and the junction held 16 bases outside the gene matches. The CDR3 DNA reads as TGCGCCAGCAGCCAAACCGGTAGCGGGACTAAACTGGGGGAGCAGTTCTTC. It translates to CASSQTGSGTKLGEQFF.

The chain links TRBV29-1 to TRBJ1-2, with D uncertain. The V end was cut by 4 bases, the J end by 4 bases, with 13 bases between. CDR1 and CDR2 from the germline V gene are SQVTM and ANQGSEA. The CDR3 extends over 13 amino acids. The CDR3 is CSVVFSSPYGYTF. In nucleotides, the CDR3 is TGCAGCGTTGTGTTCAGTAGCCCCTATGGCTACACCTTC.

The chain joins TRBV19 to TRBJ1-2; possible D gene TRBD1, 6 bases. The length of the CDR3 is 15 residues. Germline V lookup: CDR1 LNHDA, CDR2 SQIVND (reference sequence). V lost 8 bases and J lost 4, with 20 bases in between. CDR3 DNA sequence: TGTGCCAGTCACTCTCCGGGGGGCGCAGTCTATGGCTACACCTTC. Its translation: CASHSPGGAVYGYTF.

This clone was counted a single time. The chain uses TRBV19 and TRBJ2-3; 10 positions match TRBD2. Per germline, CDR1 LNHDA and CDR2 SQIVND (reference sequence). J gave up 2 bases and V 10 bases, and 6 bases lay outside the gene matches. This CDR3 spans 14 amino acids. The CDR3 is CAISSGSVTDTQYF. DNA of the CDR3: TGTGCCATCTCTAGCGGGAGTGTCACAGATACGCAGTATTTT.

This clone was observed a single time. The chain joins TRBV6-1 to TRBJ1-1, with 7 positions matching TRBD1. The junction had 6 bases not matched to a gene; V was cut back by 8 bases and J by 0 bases. The CDR3 sequence is 14 residues long. Germline CDR1 and CDR2: MNHNS and SASEGT. This CDR3 reads CASRGTVMNTEAFF. The CDR3 DNA sequence: TGTGCCAGCCGGGGGACAGTCATGAACACTGAAGCTTTCTTT.

This chain connects TRBV4-1 to TRBJ1-3, with D possibly being TRBD1 (5 bases). V lost 3 bases to trimming and J lost 4 bases, with 16 bases between them. This CDR3 region has 16 residues. Germline V gives CDR1 MGHRA, CDR2 YSYEKL. Here the CDR3 DNA reads TGCGCCAGCAGCCAGGGGGGGGTTGGGTACGGAAACACCATATATTTT. Its translation: CASSQGGVGYGNTIYF.

V usage is TRBV6-6 and J usage is TRBJ2-7; 7 nucleotides align to TRBD1. From germline, CDR1 is MNHNY and CDR2 SVGAGI (reference sequence). The length of the CDR3 is 15 residues. V trimming: 5 bases; J trimming: 7 bases; junction bases outside the gene matches: 14. CDR3 amino acids: CASSPGDRSRGEQYF. CDR3 nucleotide sequence: TGTGCCAGCAGTCCCGGGGACAGATCTCGAGGGGAGCAGTACTTC.

The chain has TRBV12-5 and TRBJ1-4, with D possibly TRBD1 on 5 matching bases. Germline lookup yields CDR1 LGHNT and CDR2 FRNRAP. Trimming removed 3 bases at V and 8 bases at J, with 10 bases between. This CDR3 has 13 residues. The CDR3: CASGFGQGEKLFF. CDR3 coding DNA: TGTGCTAGTGGTTTTGGCCAGGGAGAAAAACTGTTTTTT.

This sequence joins TRBV5-1 and TRBJ2-1, with D maybe TRBD2 (5 bases). Trimming stripped 4 bases from V and 4 bases from J, with 15 bases between. Germline V gives CDR1 SGHRS, CDR2 YFSETQ. The CDR3 runs 15 residues. The CDR3 coding sequence is TGCGCCAGCAGCCTAACCGTCACGGGATACAATGAGCAGTTCTTC. Its protein product is CASSLTVTGYNEQFF.

The chain joins TRBV11-2 to TRBJ2-2; 8 bases map to TRBD2. The length of the CDR3 is 16 residues. The germline V gene encodes CDR1 SGHAT and CDR2 FQNNGV. V lost 5 bases, J lost 0 bases, and 5 bases stayed unmatched. In DNA form, the CDR3 reads TGTGCCAGCAGCCCATTAGCGGGACCGAACACCGGGGAGCTGTTTTTT. Its protein product is CASSPLAGPNTGELFF.

Notes on this clone: This same CDR3 is encoded by further DNA sequences in the sample. This chain uses TRBV7-2 with TRBJ2-1, with D tentatively TRBD1 (6 bases). The CDR3 length is 13 residues. The V gene lost 4 bases and the J gene lost 5 bases, with 9 bases spanning the gap. Per the germline V gene, CDR1 is SGHTA and CDR2 is FQGNSA. The DNA for the CDR3 is TGTGCCAGCAGCTCGGGACACAACAATGAGCAGTTCTTC. It translates to CASSSGHNNEQFF.

This chain joins TRBV9 and TRBJ2-3; D is possibly TRBD1 (6 bases). Germline loops: CDR1 SGDLS, CDR2 YYNGEE. The V end lost 5 bases, the J end lost 3 bases, and 13 bases lay between the germline ends. This CDR3 spans 14 amino acids. The CDR3 DNA sequence: TGTGCCAGCAGTACAGGGAAGGGAACAGATACGCAGTATTTT. Protein sequence: CASSTGKGTDTQYF. The full variable domain, with the rest looked up from reference TRBV9 and TRBJ2-3, is DSGVTQTPKHLITATGQRVTLRCSPRSGDLSVYWYQQSLDQGLQFLIQYYNGEERAKGNILERFSAQQFPDLHSELNLSSLELGDSALYFCASSTGKGTDTQYFGPGTRLTVL.

The J gene is TRBJ2-3, the V gene TRBV7-2; TRBD2 agrees at 10 bases. CDR1 is SGHTA and CDR2 is FQGNSA in the germline V gene. Unmatched junction bases numbered 6, after V lost 5 bases and J lost 1 base. This CDR3 is 16 amino acids long. The CDR3 DNA sequence: TGTGCCAGCAGCCAAACAGGACTAGCGGGCACAGATACGCAGTATTTT. Its protein is CASSQTGLAGTDTQYF.

The chain links TRBV7-8 to TRBJ2-3; the D is unclear. Trimming took 5 bases from V and 3 from J, leaving 12 bases between them. This CDR3 contains 14 residues. Germline loops: CDR1 SGHVS, CDR2 FQNEAQ. The DNA of the CDR3 is TGTGCCAGCAGCCCGGCGGCGCTTACAGATACGCAGTATTTT. It yields the protein CASSPAALTDTQYF.

The CDR3 nucleotides are TGTGCCAGCAGCAATAACTGGTTAGCTGGAAACACCATATATTTT. Residues: CASSNNWLAGNTIYF. The rearrangement joins TRBV7-2 to TRBJ1-3; no definite D call. The germline V gene has CDR1 SGHTA and CDR2 FQGNSA. The CDR3 is 15 residues long. Between the trimmed V and J ends, which lost 5 bases and 2 bases, there was a span of 13 bases.

The genes are TRBV27 and TRBJ2-3, with D perhaps TRBD2 (7 bases). The CDR3 is 15 amino acids. CDR1 is MNHEY, CDR2 SMNVEV, per germline (reference sequence). Trimming removed 2 bases from V and 5 bases from J, with 14 bases in between. The CDR3 is CASSLNWGGGDTQYF. CDR3 bases: TGTGCCAGCAGTTTAAATTGGGGGGGCGGAGATACGCAGTATTTT.

The chain combines TRBV6-1 with TRBJ2-7; tentatively, D is TRBD2 (5 bases). CDR3 size: 13 residues. Germline V gene lookup returns CDR1 MNHNS and CDR2 SASEGT. The V end was cut by 1 base, the J end by 3 bases, with 7 bases between. The CDR3 DNA reads as TGTGCCAGCAGTGAAGTTAGCGTCTACGAGCAGTACTTC. It is translated as CASSEVSVYEQYF.

The rearrangement links TRBV29-1 to TRBJ2-3; no reliable D call. The V and J ends lost 4 bases and 0 bases respectively, with 8 bases between them. This CDR3 is 13 amino acids long. Germline V gene lookup returns CDR1 SQVTM and CDR2 ANQGSEA. CDR3: CSVVTSSTDTQYF. CDR3 coding DNA: TGCAGCGTTGTGACAAGTAGCACAGATACGCAGTATTTT.

The chain couples TRBV7-9 to TRBJ2-4; weak D call: TRBD1 (5 bases). The CDR3 consists of 16 residues. Per germline, CDR1 SEHNR and CDR2 FQNEAQ (reference sequence). V was shortened by 2 bases and J by 5 bases, with 16 bases between the two germline ends. The CDR3 coding sequence is TGTGCCAGCAGCTTAATCGGCGCAGGGATCGAAAACATTCAGTACTTC. Translating it yields CASSLIGAGIENIQYF.

The chain combines TRBV6-1 with TRBJ1-3; weak D call: TRBD1 (6 bases). V shed 7 bases and J shed 0 bases, with 10 bases lying between them. Germline lookup yields CDR1 MNHNS and CDR2 SASEGT. The CDR3 length is 14 residues. CDR3 loop: CASTTGTSGNTIYF. The CDR3 nucleotides read TGTGCCAGCACTACAGGGACCTCTGGAAACACCATATATTTT.

This chain joins TRBV19 and TRBJ1-5, with a tentative D call TRBD1 (6 bases). The CDR3 length is 12 residues. Per the germline V gene, CDR1 is LNHDA and CDR2 is SQIVND (reference sequence). V was trimmed by 2 bases and J by 7 bases, leaving 6 bases between them. The CDR3 region has the DNA TGTGCCAGTAGTATAAGGGGGCAGCCCCAGCATTTT. This encodes CASSIRGQPQHF.

This sequence joins TRBV7-2 and TRBJ2-3; 12 nucleotides line up with TRBD2. The V gene's germline CDR1 is SGHTA and CDR2 FQGNSA. The CDR3 runs 14 residues. V lost 6 bases to trimming and J lost 7 bases; unmatched junction nucleotides: 5. DNA of the CDR3: TGTGCCAGCAGTCGGACTAGCGGGATGTATACGCAGTATTTT. Amino acid sequence: CASSRTSGMYTQYF.

This chain joins TRBV19 and TRBJ1-4, with 7 bases identical to TRBD1. Germline CDR1 LNHDA, CDR2 SQIVND (reference sequence). The CDR3 length is 16 residues. After removal of 5 bases from V and 7 bases from J, the junction contained 13 bases not matched to a gene. As DNA, the CDR3 is TGTGCCAGTAGTCCCTGGACTGGACAGGACCGTGAAAAACTGTTTTTT. It specifies CASSPWTGQDREKLFF.

This chain connects TRBV30 to TRBJ1-2; 9 bases align to TRBD1. The CDR3 is 14 residues long. Per the germline V gene, CDR1 is GTSNPN and CDR2 is SVGIG (reference sequence). Trimming cost V 4 bases and J 8 bases; bases outside gene matches: 11. CDR3 residues: CAWTFRDRDRGYTF. The DNA of the CDR3 is TGTGCCTGGACCTTCCGGGACAGGGACAGGGGCTACACCTTC.

In its sample, this clone was seen a few times. The CDR3 bases are TGTGCCAGCGTCCCCGGGACAGCCTATGGCTACACCTTC. Translating it yields CASVPGTAYGYTF. The rearrangement uses TRBV5-6 and TRBJ1-2, with 7 bases identical to TRBD1. CDR1 and CDR2 from the germline V gene are SGHDT and YYEEEE. The trim removed 7 bases at V and 4 bases at J, leaving 7 bases unmatched. The CDR3 runs 13 residues.

The V gene is TRBV7-2, the J gene TRBJ2-3; D remains ambiguous. Deletions cut 5 bases from V and 3 bases from J, with 9 bases between. The CDR3 covers 13 residues. The germline V gene encodes CDR1 SGHTA and CDR2 FQGNSA. Written as DNA, the CDR3 is TGTGCCAGCAGCCTTAGTAGAACAGATACGCAGTATTTT. Amino acid sequence: CASSLSRTDTQYF. Looking up the rest from reference TRBV7-2 and TRBJ2-3 gives the full variable domain: GAGVSQSPSNKVTEKGKDVELRCDPISGHTALYWYRQSLGQGLEFLIYFQGNSAPDKSGLPSDRFSAERTGGSVSTLTIQRTQQEDSAVYLCASSLSRTDTQYFGPGTRLTVL.

The V gene is TRBV18, the J gene TRBJ2-5; D unclear. V was shortened by 6 bases and J by 2 bases, with 13 bases between the two germline ends. The length of the CDR3 is 14 residues. Germline CDR1 and CDR2: KGHSH and LQKENI. In DNA form, the CDR3 reads TGTGCCAGCTCCCCCCGATCGGTACAAGAGACCCAGTACTTC. Its translation is CASSPRSVQETQYF.